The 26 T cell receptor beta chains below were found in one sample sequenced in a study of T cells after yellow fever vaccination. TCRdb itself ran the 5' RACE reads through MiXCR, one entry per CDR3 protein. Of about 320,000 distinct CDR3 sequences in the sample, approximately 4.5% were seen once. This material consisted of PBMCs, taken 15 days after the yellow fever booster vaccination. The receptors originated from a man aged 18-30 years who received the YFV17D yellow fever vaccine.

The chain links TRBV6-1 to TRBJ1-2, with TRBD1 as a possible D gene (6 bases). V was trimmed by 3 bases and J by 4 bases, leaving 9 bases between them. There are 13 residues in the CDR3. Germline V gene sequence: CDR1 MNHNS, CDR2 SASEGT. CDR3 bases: TGTGCCAGCAGTGAGGGGACACCCTATGGCTACACCTTC. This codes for CASSEGTPYGYTF.

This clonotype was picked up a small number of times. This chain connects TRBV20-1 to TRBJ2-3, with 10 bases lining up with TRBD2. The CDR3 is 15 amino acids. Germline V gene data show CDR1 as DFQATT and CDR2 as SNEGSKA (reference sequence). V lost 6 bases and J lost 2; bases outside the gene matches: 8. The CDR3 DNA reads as TGCAGTGCAATCAGCGGGGGGGAAAACACAGATACGCAGTATTTT. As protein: CSAISGGENTDTQYF.

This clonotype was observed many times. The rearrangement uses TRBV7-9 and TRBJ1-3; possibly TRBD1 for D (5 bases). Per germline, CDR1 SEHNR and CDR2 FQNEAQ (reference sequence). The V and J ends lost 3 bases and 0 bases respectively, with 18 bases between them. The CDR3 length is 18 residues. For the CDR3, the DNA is TGTGCCAGCAGCTTCCCTTCTGCGACAGATTCCTCTGGAAACACCATATATTTT. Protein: CASSFPSATDSSGNTIYF. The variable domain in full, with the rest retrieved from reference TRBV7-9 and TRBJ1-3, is DTGVSQNPRHKITKRGQNVTFRCDPISEHNRLYWYRQTLGQGPEFLTYFQNEAQLEKSRLLSDRFSAERPKGSFSTLEIQRTEQGDSAMYLCASSFPSATDSSGNTIYFGEGSWLTVV.

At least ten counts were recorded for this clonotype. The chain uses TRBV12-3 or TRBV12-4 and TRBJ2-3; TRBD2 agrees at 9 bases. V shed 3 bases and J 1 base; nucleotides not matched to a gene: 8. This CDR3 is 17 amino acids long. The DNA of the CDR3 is TGTGCCAGCAGTTTTAGGCTCGGACTAGCGCGCACAGATACGCAGTATTTT. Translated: CASSFRLGLARTDTQYF.

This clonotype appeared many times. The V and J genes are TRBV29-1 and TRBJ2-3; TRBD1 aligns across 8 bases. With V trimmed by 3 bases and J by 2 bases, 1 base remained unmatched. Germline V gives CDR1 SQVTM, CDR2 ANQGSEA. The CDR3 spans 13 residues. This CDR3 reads CSVDRGLTDTQYF. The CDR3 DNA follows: TGCAGCGTTGACAGGGGGCTCACAGATACGCAGTATTTT.

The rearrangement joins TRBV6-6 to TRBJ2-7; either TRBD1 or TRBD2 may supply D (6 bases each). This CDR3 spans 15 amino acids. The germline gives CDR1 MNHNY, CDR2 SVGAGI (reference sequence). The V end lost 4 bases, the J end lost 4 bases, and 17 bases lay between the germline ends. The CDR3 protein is CASSSRVGGGYEQYV. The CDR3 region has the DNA TGTGCCAGCAGTTCCAGAGTTGGAGGGGGATACGAGCAGTACGTC.

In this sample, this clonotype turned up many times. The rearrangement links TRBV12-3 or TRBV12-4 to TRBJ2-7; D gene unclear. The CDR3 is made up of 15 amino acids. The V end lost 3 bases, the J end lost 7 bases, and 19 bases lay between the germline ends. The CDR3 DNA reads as TGTGCCAGCAGTTTGGCGGACGGAACCTTTTTAGAGCAGTACTTC. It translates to CASSLADGTFLEQYF.

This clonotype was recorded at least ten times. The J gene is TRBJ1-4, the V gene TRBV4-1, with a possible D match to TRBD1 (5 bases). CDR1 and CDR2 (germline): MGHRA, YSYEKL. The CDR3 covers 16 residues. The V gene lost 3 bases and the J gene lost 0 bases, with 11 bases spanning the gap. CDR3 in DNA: TGCGCCAGCAGCCATCACAGGAAGCCAACTAATGAAAAACTGTTTTTT. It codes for CASSHHRKPTNEKLFF.

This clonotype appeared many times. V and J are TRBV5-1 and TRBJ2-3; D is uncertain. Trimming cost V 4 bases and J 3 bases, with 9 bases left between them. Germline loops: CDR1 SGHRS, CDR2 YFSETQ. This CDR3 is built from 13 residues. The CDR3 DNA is TGCGCCAGCAGCAGGGTGGTTACAGATACGCAGTATTTT. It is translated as CASSRVVTDTQYF.

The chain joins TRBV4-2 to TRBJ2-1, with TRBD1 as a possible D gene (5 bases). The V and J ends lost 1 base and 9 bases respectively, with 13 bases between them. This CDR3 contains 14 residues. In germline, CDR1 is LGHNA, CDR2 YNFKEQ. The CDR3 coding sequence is TGTGCCAGCAGCCAAGGGGGCCAGCGCGGTGAGCAGTTCTTC. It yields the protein CASSQGGQRGEQFF.

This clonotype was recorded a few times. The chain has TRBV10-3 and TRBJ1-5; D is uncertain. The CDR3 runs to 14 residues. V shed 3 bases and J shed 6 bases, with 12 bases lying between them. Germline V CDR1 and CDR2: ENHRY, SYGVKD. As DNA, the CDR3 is TGTGCCATCAGTGAACAGAATGCGGTTCAGCCCCAGCATTTT. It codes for CAISEQNAVQPQHF.

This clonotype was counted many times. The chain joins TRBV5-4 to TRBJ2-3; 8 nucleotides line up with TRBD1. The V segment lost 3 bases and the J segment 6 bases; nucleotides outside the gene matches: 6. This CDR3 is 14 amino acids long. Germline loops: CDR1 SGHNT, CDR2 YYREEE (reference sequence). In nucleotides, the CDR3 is TGTGCCAGCAGCTATAAGACAGGGGAGGATACGCAGTATTTT. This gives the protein CASSYKTGEDTQYF.

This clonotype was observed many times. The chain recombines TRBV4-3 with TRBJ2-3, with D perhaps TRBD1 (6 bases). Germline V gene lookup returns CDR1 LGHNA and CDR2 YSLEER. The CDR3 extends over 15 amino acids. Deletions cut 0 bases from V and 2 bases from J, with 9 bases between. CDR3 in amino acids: CASSQDGQNTDTQYF. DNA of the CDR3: TGCGCCAGCAGCCAAGACGGACAGAACACAGATACGCAGTATTTT.

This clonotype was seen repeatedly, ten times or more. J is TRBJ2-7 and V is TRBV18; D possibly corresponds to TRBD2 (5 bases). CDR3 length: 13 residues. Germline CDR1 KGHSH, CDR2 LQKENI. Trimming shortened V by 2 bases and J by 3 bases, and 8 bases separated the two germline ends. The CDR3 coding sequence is TGTGCCAGCTCACCAGAGGGCCTCTACGAGCAGTACTTC. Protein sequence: CASSPEGLYEQYF. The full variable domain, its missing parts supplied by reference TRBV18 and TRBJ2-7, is NAGVMQNPRHLVRRRGQEARLRCSPMKGHSHVYWYRQLPEEGLKFMVYLQKENIIDESGMPKERFSAEFPKEGPSILRIQQVVRGDSAAYFCASSPEGLYEQYFGPGTRLTVT.

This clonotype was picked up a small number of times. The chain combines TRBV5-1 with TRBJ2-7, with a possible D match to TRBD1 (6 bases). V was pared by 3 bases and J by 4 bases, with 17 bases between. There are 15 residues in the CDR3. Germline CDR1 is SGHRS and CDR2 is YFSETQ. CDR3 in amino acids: CASSYISGTRYEQYF. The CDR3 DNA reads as TGCGCCAGCAGCTATATCTCGGGGACACGGTACGAGCAGTACTTC. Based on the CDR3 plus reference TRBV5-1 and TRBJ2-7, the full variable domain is KAGVTQTPRYLIKTRGQQVTLSCSPISGHRSVSWYQQTPGQGLQFLFEYFSETQRNKGNFPGRFSGRQFSNSRSEMNVSTLELGDSALYLCASSYISGTRYEQYFGPGTRLTVT.

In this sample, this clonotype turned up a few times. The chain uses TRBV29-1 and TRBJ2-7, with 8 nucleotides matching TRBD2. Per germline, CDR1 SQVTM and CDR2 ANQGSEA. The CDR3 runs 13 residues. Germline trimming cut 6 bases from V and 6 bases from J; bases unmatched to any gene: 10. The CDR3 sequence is CSVVLGLALEQYF. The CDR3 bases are TGCAGCGTCGTTCTCGGACTAGCACTCGAGCAGTACTTC.

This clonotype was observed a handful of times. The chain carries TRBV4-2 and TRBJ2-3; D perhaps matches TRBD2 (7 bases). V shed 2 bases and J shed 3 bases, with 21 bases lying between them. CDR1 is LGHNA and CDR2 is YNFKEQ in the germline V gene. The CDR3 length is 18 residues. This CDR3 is CASSQYAGATARTDTQYF. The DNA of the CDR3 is TGTGCCAGCAGCCAATACGCGGGGGCTACTGCTAGGACAGATACGCAGTATTTT.

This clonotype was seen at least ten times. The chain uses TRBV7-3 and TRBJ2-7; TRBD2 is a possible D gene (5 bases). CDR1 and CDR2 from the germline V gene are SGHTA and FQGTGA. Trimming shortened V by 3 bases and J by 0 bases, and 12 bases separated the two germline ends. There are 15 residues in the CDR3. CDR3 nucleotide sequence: TGTGCCAGCAGCTTGGGAGCTACATCCTCCTACGAGCAGTACTTC. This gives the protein CASSLGATSSYEQYF. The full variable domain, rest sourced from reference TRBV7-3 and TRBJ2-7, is GAGVSQTPSNKVTEKGKYVELRCDPISGHTALYWYRQSLGQGPEFLIYFQGTGAADDSGLPNDRFFAVRPEGSVSTLKIQRTERGDSAVYLCASSLGATSSYEQYFGPGTRLTVT.

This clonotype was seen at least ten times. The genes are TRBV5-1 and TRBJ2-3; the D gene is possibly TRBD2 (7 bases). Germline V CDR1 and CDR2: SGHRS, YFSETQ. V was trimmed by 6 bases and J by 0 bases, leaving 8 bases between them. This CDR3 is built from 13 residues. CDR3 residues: CASTGGSTDTQYF. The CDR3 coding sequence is TGCGCCAGCACGGGGGGCAGCACAGATACGCAGTATTTT. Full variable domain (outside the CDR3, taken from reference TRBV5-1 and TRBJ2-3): KAGVTQTPRYLIKTRGQQVTLSCSPISGHRSVSWYQQTPGQGLQFLFEYFSETQRNKGNFPGRFSGRQFSNSRSEMNVSTLELGDSALYLCASTGGSTDTQYFGPGTRLTVL.

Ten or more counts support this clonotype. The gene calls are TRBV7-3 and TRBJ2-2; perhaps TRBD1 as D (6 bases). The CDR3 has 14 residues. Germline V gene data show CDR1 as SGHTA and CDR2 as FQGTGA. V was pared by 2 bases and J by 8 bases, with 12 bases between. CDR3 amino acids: CASSLERTAGELFF. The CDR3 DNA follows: TGTGCCAGCAGCTTAGAAAGGACAGCGGGGGAGCTGTTTTTT. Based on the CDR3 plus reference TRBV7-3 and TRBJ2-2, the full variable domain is GAGVSQTPSNKVTEKGKYVELRCDPISGHTALYWYRQSLGQGPEFLIYFQGTGAADDSGLPNDRFFAVRPEGSVSTLKIQRTERGDSAVYLCASSLERTAGELFFGEGSRLTVL.

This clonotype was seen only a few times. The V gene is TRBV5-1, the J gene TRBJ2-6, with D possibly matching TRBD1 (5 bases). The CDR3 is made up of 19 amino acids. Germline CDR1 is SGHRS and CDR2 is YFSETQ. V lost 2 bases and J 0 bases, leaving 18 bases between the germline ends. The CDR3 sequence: CASSFPRQGLLSGANVLTF. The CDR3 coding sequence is TGCGCCAGCAGCTTCCCCAGGCAGGGCCTTCTCTCTGGGGCCAACGTCCTGACTTTC. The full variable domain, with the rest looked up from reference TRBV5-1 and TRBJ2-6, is KAGVTQTPRYLIKTRGQQVTLSCSPISGHRSVSWYQQTPGQGLQFLFEYFSETQRNKGNFPGRFSGRQFSNSRSEMNVSTLELGDSALYLCASSFPRQGLLSGANVLTFGAGSRLTVL.

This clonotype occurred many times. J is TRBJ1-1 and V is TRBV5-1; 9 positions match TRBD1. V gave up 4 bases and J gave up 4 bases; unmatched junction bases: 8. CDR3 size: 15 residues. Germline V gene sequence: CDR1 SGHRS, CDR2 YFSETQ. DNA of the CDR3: TGCGCCAGCAGCGGGGGACAGGGCGAGGGCACTGAAGCTTTCTTT. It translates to CASSGGQGEGTEAFF.

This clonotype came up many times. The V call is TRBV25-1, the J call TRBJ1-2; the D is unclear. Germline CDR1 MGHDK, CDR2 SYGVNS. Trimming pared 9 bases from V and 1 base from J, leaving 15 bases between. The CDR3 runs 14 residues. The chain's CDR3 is CASRPSGVNYGYTF. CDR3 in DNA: TGTGCCAGTCGTCCCTCTGGGGTTAACTATGGCTACACCTTC.

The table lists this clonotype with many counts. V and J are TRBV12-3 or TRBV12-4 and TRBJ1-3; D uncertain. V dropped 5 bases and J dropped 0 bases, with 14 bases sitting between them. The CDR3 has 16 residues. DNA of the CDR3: TGTGCCAGCAGTCGCCTCGTAGGGAACTCTGGAAACACCATATATTTT. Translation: CASSRLVGNSGNTIYF.

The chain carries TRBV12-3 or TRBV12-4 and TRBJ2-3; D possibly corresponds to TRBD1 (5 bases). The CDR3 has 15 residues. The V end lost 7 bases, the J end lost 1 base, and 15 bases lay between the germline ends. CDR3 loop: CASTQGELRTDTQYF. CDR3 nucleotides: TGTGCCAGCACCCAGGGTGAGCTACGCACAGATACGCAGTATTTT.

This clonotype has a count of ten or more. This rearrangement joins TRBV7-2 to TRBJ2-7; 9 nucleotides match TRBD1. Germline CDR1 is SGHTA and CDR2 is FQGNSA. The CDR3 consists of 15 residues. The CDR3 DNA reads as TGTGCCAGCAACTTAGGACAGGGGCCATTTTACGAGCAGTACGTC. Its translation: CASNLGQGPFYEQYV.